This T cell receptor (beta chain) was profiled in a study of blood T cell repertoires in COVID-19. Overall study: Nucleic acid was either cDNA or gDNA, and it came from T cells, B-cell-depleted T cells, or PBMCs.

Sequencing was performed with immunoSEQ multiplex PCR; in TCRdb, only in-frame clones are kept and a portion is missing. Here the sample spans about 140,000 clones, about three quarters being singletons. CDR1 is KGHSH, CDR2 LQKENI, per germline. The CDR3 length is 14 residues. V was cut by 2 bases and J by 4 bases, with 11 bases left in between. The sequence was collected from an older woman with acute or convalescent COVID-19. The genes are TRBV18 and TRBJ1-2; tentatively, D is TRBD1 (5 bases). The sample comprised peripheral blood. CDR3 amino acids: CASSPTSGGYGYTF. The CDR3 DNA reads as TGTGCCAGCTCACCAACTTCGGGGGGCTATGGCTACACCTTC. The full variable domain, its missing parts supplied by reference TRBV18 and TRBJ1-2, is NAGVMQNPRHLVRRRGQEARLRCSPMKGHSHVYWYRQLPEEGLKFMVYLQKENIIDESGMPKERFSAEFPKEGPSILRIQQVVRGDSAAYFCASSPTSGGYGYTFGSGTRLTVV.